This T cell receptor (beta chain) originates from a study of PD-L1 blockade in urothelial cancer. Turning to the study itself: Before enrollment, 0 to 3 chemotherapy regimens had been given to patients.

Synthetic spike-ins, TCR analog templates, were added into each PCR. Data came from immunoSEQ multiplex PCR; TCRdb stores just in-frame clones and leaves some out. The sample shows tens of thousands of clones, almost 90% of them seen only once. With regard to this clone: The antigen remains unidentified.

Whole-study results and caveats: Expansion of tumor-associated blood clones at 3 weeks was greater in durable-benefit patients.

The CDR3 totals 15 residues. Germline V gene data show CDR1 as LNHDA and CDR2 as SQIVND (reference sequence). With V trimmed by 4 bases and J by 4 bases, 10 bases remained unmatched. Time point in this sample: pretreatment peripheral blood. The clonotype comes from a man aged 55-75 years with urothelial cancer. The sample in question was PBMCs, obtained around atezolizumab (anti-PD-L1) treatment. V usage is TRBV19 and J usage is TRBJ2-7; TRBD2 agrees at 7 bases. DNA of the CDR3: TGTGCCAGTAGTAACGGGGTGTCGGGGGGTTACGAGCAGTACTTC. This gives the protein CASSNGVSGGYEQYF.